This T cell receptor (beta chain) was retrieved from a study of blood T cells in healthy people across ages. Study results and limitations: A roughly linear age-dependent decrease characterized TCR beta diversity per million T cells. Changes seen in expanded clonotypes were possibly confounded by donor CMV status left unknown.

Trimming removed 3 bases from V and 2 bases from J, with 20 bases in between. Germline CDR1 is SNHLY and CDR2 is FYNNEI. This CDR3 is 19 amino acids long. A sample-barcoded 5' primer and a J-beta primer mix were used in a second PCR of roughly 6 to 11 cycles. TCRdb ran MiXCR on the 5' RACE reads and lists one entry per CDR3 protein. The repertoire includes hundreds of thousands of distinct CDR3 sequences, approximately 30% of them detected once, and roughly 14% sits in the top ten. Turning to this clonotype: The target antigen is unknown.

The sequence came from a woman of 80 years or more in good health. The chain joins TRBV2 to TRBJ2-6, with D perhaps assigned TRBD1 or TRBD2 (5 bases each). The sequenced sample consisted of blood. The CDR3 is CASSEFGGSGSAGANVLTF. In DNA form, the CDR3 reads TGTGCCAGCAGTGAGTTTGGGGGAAGTGGATCTGCTGGGGCCAACGTCCTGACTTTC.